This T cell receptor beta chain is drawn from a study of OX40 agonist ivuxolimab in advanced cancers. On the study more broadly: Melanoma, hepatocellular carcinoma, head and neck or renal cell cancer occurred in dose-escalation patients. Patients were around 83% male with ages roughly 20 to 90, mean 60. Study-level points and caveats: Researchers did not establish what antigens the expanded peripheral T cells target.

In the case of this clone: What it recognizes is unknown.

Clones were sequenced by immunoSEQ multiplex PCR, and TCRdb holds only the in-frame ones, with some missing. The sample holds some 77,000 clones; around 90% are singletons and the top ten take 5.5% to 8%. Specimen: CD4+ or CD8+ T cells sorted from blood, collected in a trial of the OX40 agonist ivuxolimab. This TCR was sampled from an adult with an advanced solid tumor such as melanoma, head and neck, liver or kidney cancer.

The CDR3 nucleotides read TGCAGCGTTAAAGGGAGGGGTGACCAAGAGACCCAGTACTTC. It encodes CSVKGRGDQETQYF. This chain connects TRBV29-1 to TRBJ2-5; 7 bases map to TRBD2. The germline CDR1 and CDR2 sequences are SQVTM and ANQGSEA. J gave up 0 bases and V 5 bases, and 6 bases lay outside the gene matches. The CDR3 is 14 amino acids.